The 5 T cell receptor beta chains in this list originate from one sample, sequenced in a study of T-cell reconstitution after alpha-beta-depleted transplantation in children. This sample's TCRbeta library carried unique molecular identifier barcodes. TCRdb reprocessed the PCR reads via MiXCR and lists one record per CDR3 protein. The table shows about 610,000 distinct CDR3 sequences, with 8% to 11% occurring only once. Sequencing used PBMCs from the stem cell graft donor, obtained from the stem cell graft. The receptor set was obtained from a human donor who donated a stem cell graft to a child with acute myeloid leukemia.

This clonotype was seen at least ten times. This chain links TRBV9 with TRBJ2-7, with no clear D. The ends were cut back, 4 bases at V and 2 bases at J, with 16 bases in the middle. The CDR3 runs to 15 residues. CDR1 SGDLS and CDR2 YYNGEE come from the germline V gene. In DNA form, the CDR3 reads TGTGCCAGCAGCCCCCGACCCCAGGCCCCCTACGAGCAGTACTTC. As protein: CASSPRPQAPYEQYF. Full variable domain (missing parts from reference TRBV9 and TRBJ2-7): DSGVTQTPKHLITATGQRVTLRCSPRSGDLSVYWYQQSLDQGLQFLIQYYNGEERAKGNILERFSAQQFPDLHSELNLSSLELGDSALYFCASSPRPQAPYEQYFGPGTRLTVT.

The genes are TRBV6-5 and TRBJ1-2, with TRBD1 as a possible D gene (5 bases). V lost 2 bases and J 5 bases, leaving 18 bases between the germline ends. The CDR3 sequence is 16 residues long. Germline V gene data show CDR1 as MNHEY and CDR2 as SVGAGI. In DNA form, the CDR3 reads TGTGCCAGCAGTTACGGCCCCGGCAGGGAGGGTTATGGCTACACCTTC. Protein: CASSYGPGREGYGYTF.

This clonotype appeared a few times. The chain has TRBV7-2 and TRBJ2-2; 7 nucleotides align to TRBD2. With 3 bases clipped from V and 6 bases from J, the junction kept 7 bases outside the gene matches. CDR3 size: 15 residues. Germline V gene data show CDR1 as SGHTA and CDR2 as FQGNSA. CDR3 nucleotides: TGTGCCAGCAGCTTGCGGGAGAGAAGGCCCGGGGAGCTGTTTTTT. Protein product: CASSLRERRPGELFF.

This clonotype was seen many times. The J gene is TRBJ2-4, the V gene TRBV20-1; 9 positions match TRBD1. The CDR3 consists of 15 residues. V gave up 7 bases and J gave up 7 bases; unmatched junction bases: 14. Germline CDR1 reads DFQATT; CDR2 reads SNEGSKA (reference sequence). The CDR3 DNA follows: TGCAGTGTAATGTCGGGGACAGGGCGAAGGAACATTCAGTACTTC. Encoded protein: CSVMSGTGRRNIQYF.

This clonotype was observed many times. This chain connects TRBV27 to TRBJ2-3; D call uncertain. There are 12 residues in the CDR3. Trimming stripped 4 bases from V and 2 bases from J, with 4 bases between. The germline V gene encodes CDR1 MNHEY and CDR2 SMNVEV (reference sequence). CDR3 in amino acids: CASSYTTDTQYF. In DNA form, the CDR3 reads TGTGCCAGCAGTTATACCACAGATACGCAGTATTTT.